This TCR beta chain was recovered during a study of T-cell memory formation after mild COVID-19. The length of the CDR3 is 12 residues. V shed 3 bases and J shed 8 bases, with 11 bases lying between them. Germline V lookup: CDR1 SGHNT, CDR2 YYREEE (reference sequence). TCRdb itself ran the 5' RACE reads through MiXCR, one entry per CDR3 protein. The table lists 85,000 to 120,000 distinct CDR3 sequences, over 10% of them singletons. The receptor was isolated from an adult woman who had mild COVID-19 (a few samples of this study predate the infection). Cell type and time point are not known. This rearrangement joins TRBV5-4 to TRBJ1-1, with a weak D call TRBD1 (5 bases). Sequenced material: PBMCs or a T cell subset sorted from them (not recorded which). CDR3 residues: CASSWGGEEAFF. DNA for the CDR3: TGTGCCAGCAGCTGGGGCGGGGAAGAAGCTTTCTTT.